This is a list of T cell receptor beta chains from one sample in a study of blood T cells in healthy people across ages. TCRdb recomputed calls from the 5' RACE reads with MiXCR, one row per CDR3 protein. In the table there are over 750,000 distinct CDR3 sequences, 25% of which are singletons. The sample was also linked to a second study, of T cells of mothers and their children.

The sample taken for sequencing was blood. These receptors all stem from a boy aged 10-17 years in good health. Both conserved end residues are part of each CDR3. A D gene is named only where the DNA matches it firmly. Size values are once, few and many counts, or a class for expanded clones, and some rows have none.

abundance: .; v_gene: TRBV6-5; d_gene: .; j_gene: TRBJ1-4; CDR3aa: CASSFVAWGEKLFF
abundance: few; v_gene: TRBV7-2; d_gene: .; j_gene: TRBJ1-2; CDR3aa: CASRELLGYTF
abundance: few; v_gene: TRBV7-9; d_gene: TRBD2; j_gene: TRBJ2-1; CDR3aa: CASSETSGGAWNEQFF
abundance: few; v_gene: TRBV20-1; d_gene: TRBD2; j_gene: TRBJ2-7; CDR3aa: CSARDLGGGTYEQYF
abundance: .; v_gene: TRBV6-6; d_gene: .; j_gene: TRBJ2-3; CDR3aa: CASLELKFTDTQYF
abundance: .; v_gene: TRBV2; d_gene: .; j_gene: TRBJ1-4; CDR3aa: CASEGLEEKLFF
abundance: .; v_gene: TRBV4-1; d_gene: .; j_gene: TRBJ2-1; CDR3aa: CASSLLGVPYNEQFF
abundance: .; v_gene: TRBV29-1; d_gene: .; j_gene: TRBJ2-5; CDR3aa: CSVADQETQYF
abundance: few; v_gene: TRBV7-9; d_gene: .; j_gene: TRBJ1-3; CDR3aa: CASSFPTRDGNTIYF
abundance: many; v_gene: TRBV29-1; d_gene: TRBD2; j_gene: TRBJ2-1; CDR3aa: CSVTRTSGYNEQFF
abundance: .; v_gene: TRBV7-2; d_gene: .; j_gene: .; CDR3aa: CASSYISGRNEQFF
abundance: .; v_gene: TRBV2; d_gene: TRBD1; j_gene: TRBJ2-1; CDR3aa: CASSEQGKYNEQFF
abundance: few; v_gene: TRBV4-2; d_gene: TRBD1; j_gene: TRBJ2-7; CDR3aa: CASSQDNRDSSYEQYF
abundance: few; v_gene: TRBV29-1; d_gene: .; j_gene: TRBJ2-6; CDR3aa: CSVANSGANVLTF
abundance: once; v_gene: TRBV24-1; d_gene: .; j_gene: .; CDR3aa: CATSDLNEQFF
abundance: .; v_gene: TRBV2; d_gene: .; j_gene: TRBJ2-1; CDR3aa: CASSATGLSYNEQFF
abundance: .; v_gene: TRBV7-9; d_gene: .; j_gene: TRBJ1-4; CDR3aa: CASSQQGTNEKLFF
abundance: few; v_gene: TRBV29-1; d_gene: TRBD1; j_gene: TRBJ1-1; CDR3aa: CSVGSPGQGAVYGEAFF
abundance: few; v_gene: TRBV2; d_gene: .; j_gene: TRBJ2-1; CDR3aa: CASSFDSEQFF
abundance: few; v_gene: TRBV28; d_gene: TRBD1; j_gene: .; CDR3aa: CASHPATGVSYEQYF
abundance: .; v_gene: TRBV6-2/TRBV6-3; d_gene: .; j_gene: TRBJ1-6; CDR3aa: CASRTTNSPLHF
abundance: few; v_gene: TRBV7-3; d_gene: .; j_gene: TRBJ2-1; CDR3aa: CASSSQHNEQFF
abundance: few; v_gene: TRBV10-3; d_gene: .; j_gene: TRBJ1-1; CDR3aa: CAITPEAMNTEAFF
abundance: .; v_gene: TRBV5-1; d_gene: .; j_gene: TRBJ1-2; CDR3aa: CASSSQGSDGYTF
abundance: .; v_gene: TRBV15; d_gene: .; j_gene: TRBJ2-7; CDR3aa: CATSRDRSSSYEQYF
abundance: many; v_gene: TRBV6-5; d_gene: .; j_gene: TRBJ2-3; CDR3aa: CASSLGLVTDTQYF
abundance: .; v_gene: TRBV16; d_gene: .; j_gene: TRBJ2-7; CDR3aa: CASKGGGEQYF
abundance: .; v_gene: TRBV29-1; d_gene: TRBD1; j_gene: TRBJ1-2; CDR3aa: CSVGQGGYGYTF
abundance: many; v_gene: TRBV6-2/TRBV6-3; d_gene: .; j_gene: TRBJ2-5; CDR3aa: CASSVPSQETQYF
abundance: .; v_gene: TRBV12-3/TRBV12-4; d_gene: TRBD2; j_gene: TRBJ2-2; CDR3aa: CASSSRGGRTGELFF
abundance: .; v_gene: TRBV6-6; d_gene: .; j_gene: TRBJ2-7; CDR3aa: CASSYDPRDLSHEQYF
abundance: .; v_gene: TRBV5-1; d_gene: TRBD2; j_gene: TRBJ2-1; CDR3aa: CASSLETSGRAEQFF
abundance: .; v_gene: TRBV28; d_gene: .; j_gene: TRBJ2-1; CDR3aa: CASSPNLQGMGYHELFF